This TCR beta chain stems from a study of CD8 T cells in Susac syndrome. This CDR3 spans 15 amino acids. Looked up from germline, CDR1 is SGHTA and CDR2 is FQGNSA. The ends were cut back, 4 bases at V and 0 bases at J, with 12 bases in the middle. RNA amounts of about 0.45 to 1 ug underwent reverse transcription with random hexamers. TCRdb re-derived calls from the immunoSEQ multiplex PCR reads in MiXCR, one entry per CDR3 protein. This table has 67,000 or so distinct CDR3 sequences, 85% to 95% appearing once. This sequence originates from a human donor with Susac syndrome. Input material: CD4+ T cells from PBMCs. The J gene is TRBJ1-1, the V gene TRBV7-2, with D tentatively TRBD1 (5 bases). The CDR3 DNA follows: TGTGCCAGCAGCTCCAAACAGGTTATGAACACTGAAGCTTTCTTT. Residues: CASSSKQVMNTEAFF.